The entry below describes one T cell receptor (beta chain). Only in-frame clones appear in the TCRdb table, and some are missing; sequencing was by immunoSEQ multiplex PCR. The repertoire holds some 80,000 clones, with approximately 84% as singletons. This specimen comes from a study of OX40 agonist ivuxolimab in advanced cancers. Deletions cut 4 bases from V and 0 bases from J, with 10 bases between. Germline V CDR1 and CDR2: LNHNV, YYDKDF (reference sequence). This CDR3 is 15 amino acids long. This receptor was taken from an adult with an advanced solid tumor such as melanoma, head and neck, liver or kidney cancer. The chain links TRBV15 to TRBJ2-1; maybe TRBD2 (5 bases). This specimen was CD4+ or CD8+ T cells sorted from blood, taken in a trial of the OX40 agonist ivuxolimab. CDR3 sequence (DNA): TGTGCCACCAGCACCCGAGGGAGCTCCTACAATGAGCAGTTCTTC. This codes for CATSTRGSSYNEQFF.